Below, 14 T cell receptor beta chains from the same sample are listed, as sequenced in a study of vaccination and CD4 T cells after COVID-19. Oncomine TCR Beta short-read sequencing was applied to DNA from cultured CD4+ T cells. Each CDR3 protein is one row after TCRdb ran MiXCR on the PCR reads. The sample carries approximately 15,000 distinct CDR3 sequences, 53% recorded once. No antigen has been identified for these receptors. Treatment here: approximately 9-day PBMC culture with coronavirus spike peptide pools or control peptides (ViraFEST assay). Sequencing was done on a sample of CD4+ T cells from blood, cultured in vitro. The receptors stem from a human donor who had recovered from COVID-19.

The rearrangement joins TRBV4-1 to TRBJ1-4; D is possibly TRBD1 (6 bases). Germline-derived CDR1 and CDR2 are MGHRA and YSYEKL. The ends were cut back, 1 base at V and 4 bases at J, with 16 bases in the middle. CDR3 size: 17 residues. The CDR3 DNA sequence: TGCGCCAGCAGCCAAGTGGGGAGGGGACAACTTAATGAAAAACTGTTTTTT. This sequence encodes CASSQVGRGQLNEKLFF.

CDR3 region: CASSIERGLNTGELFF. CDR3 coding DNA: TGTGCCAGCAGTATCGAGCGGGGATTGAACACCGGGGAGCTGTTTTTT. The rearrangement joins TRBV2 to TRBJ2-2, with 7 bases aligning to TRBD2. The germline gives CDR1 SNHLY, CDR2 FYNNEI. The CDR3 extends over 16 amino acids. Losses at the gene ends were 5 bases for V and 1 base for J; bases not matched to a gene: 7.

The gene calls are TRBV14 and TRBJ1-4; 7 bases fit TRBD1. The V gene's germline CDR1 is SGHDN and CDR2 FVKESK. V lost 4 bases, J lost 8 bases, and 13 bases stayed unmatched. This CDR3 has 16 amino acids. The CDR3 DNA reads TGTGCCAGCAGCCCACGGGGGGTCCAGGGGGGCGAAAAACTGTTTTTT. Residues: CASSPRGVQGGEKLFF.

V gene TRBV20-1 combines with J gene TRBJ1-6; 9 bases agree with TRBD1. Unmatched junction bases numbered 7, after V lost 5 bases and J lost 5 bases. Germline CDR1 and CDR2: DFQATT and SNEGSKA (reference sequence). The CDR3 spans 15 residues. CDR3 sequence (DNA): TGCAGTGCTGGGGGACAGGGAGTACATAATTCACCCCTCCACTTT. It yields the protein CSAGGQGVHNSPLHF.

This chain uses TRBV4-2 with TRBJ1-4, with a tentative D call TRBD1 (6 bases). Trimming removed 1 base from V and 8 bases from J, with 26 bases in between. Germline V CDR1 and CDR2: LGHNA, YNFKEQ. CDR3 length: 19 amino acids. The CDR3 sequence: CASSQGGQGRGRVLEKLFF. The CDR3 DNA is TGTGCCAGCAGCCAAGGGGGTCAGGGCAGGGGCAGGGTATTGGAAAAACTGTTTTTT.

The chain combines TRBV11-3 with TRBJ2-5; D unclear. Germline CDR1 and CDR2: SGHNT and YENEEA. The length of the CDR3 is 12 residues. V gave up 6 bases and J gave up 4 bases, with 9 bases separating them. CDR3 sequence: CASRAILETQYF. In DNA form, the CDR3 reads TGTGCCAGCAGGGCTATATTAGAGACCCAGTACTTC.

This clonotype was counted between two and nine times. The rearrangement joins TRBV6-5 to TRBJ1-6; D remains ambiguous. Per the germline V gene, CDR1 is MNHEY and CDR2 is SVGAGI. The germline V and J ends were trimmed by 0 bases and 8 bases, with 2 bases remaining between them. The CDR3 runs to 12 residues. CDR3: CASSYSDSPLHF. CDR3 nucleotide sequence: TGTGCCAGCAGTTACTCTGATTCACCCCTCCACTTT.

This clonotype was detected only a few times. The genes are TRBV7-2 and TRBJ2-5; the D is unclear. The CDR3 is made up of 13 amino acids. CDR1 and CDR2 from the germline V gene are SGHTA and FQGNSA. V was trimmed by 3 bases and J by 5 bases, leaving 10 bases between them. CDR3 loop: CASSFPPVETQYF. CDR3 DNA sequence: TGTGCCAGCAGCTTTCCGCCGGTGGAGACCCAGTACTTC.

This rearrangement joins TRBV20-1 to TRBJ2-5; the match to TRBD2 covers 8 bases. With V trimmed by 6 bases and J by 2 bases, 11 bases remained unmatched. This CDR3 is 15 amino acids long. Germline-derived CDR1 and CDR2 are DFQATT and SNEGSKA (reference sequence). CDR3 protein: CSARDAGGYQETQYF. DNA of the CDR3: TGCAGTGCCCGGGACGCGGGGGGTTATCAAGAGACCCAGTACTTC.

The rearrangement joins TRBV11-3 to TRBJ2-5, with 9 bases fitting TRBD1. The CDR3 covers 16 residues. The ends lost 4 bases at V and 3 bases at J; junction bases unmatched: 9. CDR1 SGHNT and CDR2 YENEEA come from the germline V gene. CDR3 bases: TGTGCCAGCAGCTCGGCGGGACAGGGATTCGAAGAGACCCAGTACTTC. Its protein product is CASSSAGQGFEETQYF.

The rearrangement links TRBV2 to TRBJ2-7; D is perhaps TRBD1 (5 bases). V shed 4 bases and J shed 0 bases, with 10 bases lying between them. The CDR3 spans 14 residues. Germline CDR1 reads SNHLY; CDR2 reads FYNNEI. The CDR3 reads CASSAPGRSYEQYF. DNA of the CDR3: TGTGCCAGCAGTGCCCCAGGGCGCTCCTACGAGCAGTACTTC.

The gene calls are TRBV6-2 or TRBV6-3 and TRBJ2-1; TRBD2 is a possible D gene (7 bases). The CDR3 consists of 13 residues. Germline V gene sequence: CDR1 MNHEY, CDR2 SVGEGT. Trimming left V 2 bases short and J 10 bases short, with 12 bases between. This CDR3 reads CASSYRGGGEQFF. CDR3 bases: TGTGCCAGCAGTTACCGTGGCGGGGGCGAGCAGTTCTTC.

CDR3 in DNA: TGTGCCAGCAGTGCTTACACTGGACAGGATGGCTACACCTTC. Translation gives CASSAYTGQDGYTF. The chain combines TRBV2 with TRBJ1-2; 7 bases map to TRBD1. In germline, CDR1 is SNHLY, CDR2 FYNNEI. The junction had 8 bases not matched to a gene; V was cut back by 4 bases and J by 6 bases. The CDR3 totals 14 residues. Supplemented by reference TRBV2 and TRBJ1-2, the full variable domain reads EPEVTQTPSHQVTQMGQEVILRCVPISNHLYFYWYRQILGQKVEFLVSFYNNEISEKSEIFDDQFSVERPDGSNFTLKIRSTKLEDSAMYFCASSAYTGQDGYTFGSGTRLTVV.

The chain employs TRBV5-4 and TRBJ2-7, with D uncertain. Trimming left V 4 bases short and J 4 bases short, with 15 bases between. This CDR3 is 14 amino acids long. Germline V CDR1 and CDR2: SGHNT, YYREEE (reference sequence). The CDR3 spells CASSRSGEIYEQYF. In nucleotides, the CDR3 is TGTGCCAGCAGCCGATCGGGCGAGATTTACGAGCAGTACTTC.